This TCR beta chain stems from a study of CD8 T cells in ankylosing spondylitis. Comments on this clonotype: Its antigen is currently unknown.

This CDR3 has 16 amino acids. Trimming left V 1 base short and J 4 bases short, with 13 bases between. General study results and limits: Disease-associated clones were reportedly significantly overrepresented in matched ankylosing spondylitis synovial fluid. Past research had described some motif variants in reactive arthritis synovial fluid and blood. Ankylosing spondylitis blood appeared to carry a characteristic TCR beta motif of seven to nine highly homologous variants.

TCRdb recomputed calls from the 5' RACE reads with MiXCR, one row per CDR3 protein. The data contain about 340,000 distinct CDR3 sequences, more than 20% of them singletons. The sequence was obtained from a male donor with ankylosing spondylitis or in good health (not recorded which). This chain connects TRBV12-3 or TRBV12-4 to TRBJ2-2, with a possible D match to TRBD1 (6 bases). The sequenced material came from blood, either unsorted or a sorted T cell fraction (not recorded which). In DNA form, the CDR3 reads TGTGCCAGCAGTTTAGAAGGACAGATCGCCACCGGGGAGCTGTTTTTT. Translated: CASSLEGQIATGELFF.